Listed here are 13 T cell receptor beta chains from one sample, sequenced in a study of glioma-infiltrating T cells. Using RNA template, CDR3s of TCR alpha and beta were amplified with iRepertoire arm-PCR. TCRdb independently ran MiXCR on the multiplex PCR reads; one entry per CDR3 protein. This table holds fewer than 500,000 distinct CDR3 sequences, about two fifths found once. Sequencing input: glioma tissue, nonneoplastic brain tissue, or PBMCs (not recorded which). The receptors shown here come from a human donor with low-grade glioma or glioblastoma, undergoing nonglioma brain surgery, or in good health (not recorded which).

The chain joins TRBV7-8 to TRBJ2-7; D possibly corresponds to TRBD1 (8 bases). From germline, CDR1 is SGHVS and CDR2 FQNEAQ. The CDR3 sequence is 15 residues long. Deletions cut 5 bases from V and 2 bases from J, with 16 bases between. CDR3: CASSRGDRPTYEQYF. The CDR3 region has the DNA TGTGCCAGCAGCCGGGGGGACAGGCCAACCTACGAGCAGTACTTC.

This clonotype came up once. The chain joins TRBV29-1 to TRBJ2-2, with D possibly matching TRBD2 (5 bases). The V gene lost 4 bases and the J gene lost 5 bases, with 8 bases spanning the gap. Per germline, CDR1 SQVTM and CDR2 ANQGSEA. There are 12 residues in the CDR3. The CDR3 reads CSVVRETGELFF. The CDR3, as DNA: TGCAGCGTTGTACGGGAAACCGGGGAGCTGTTTTTT.

This clonotype was counted a few times. The rearrangement links TRBV5-1 to TRBJ2-1; 14 positions agree with TRBD2. This CDR3 region has 16 residues. Germline V lookup: CDR1 SGHRS, CDR2 YFSETQ. V was clipped by 4 bases and J by 6 bases; unmatched bases: 6. The DNA for the CDR3 is TGCGCCAGCAGCCCCACCGGGACTAGCGGGAGCAATGAGCAGTTCTTC. Its protein product is CASSPTGTSGSNEQFF.

The chain combines TRBV4-1 with TRBJ1-5, with TRBD1 identical over 10 bases. The ends lost 6 bases at V and 11 bases at J; junction bases unmatched: 10. Germline values: CDR1 MGHRA, CDR2 YSYEKL. The CDR3 has 14 residues. The CDR3: CASRQTGGLGAQHF. CDR3 sequence (DNA): TGCGCCAGCAGGCAGACAGGGGGCCTCGGGGCCCAGCATTTT.

This clonotype was seen a handful of times. This chain connects TRBV7-2 to TRBJ2-3, with D uncertain. From germline, CDR1 is SGHTA and CDR2 FQGNSA. V was shortened by 5 bases and J by 6 bases, with 12 bases between the two germline ends. This CDR3 has 13 amino acids. The CDR3 DNA sequence: TGTGCCAGCAGCCTCTCCACGGCGGATACGCAGTATTTT. Its protein product is CASSLSTADTQYF.

The V call is TRBV7-2, the J call TRBJ2-3; 8 bases are a match to TRBD2. The CDR3 covers 15 residues. Germline CDR1 SGHTA, CDR2 FQGNSA. The V gene end was trimmed by 6 bases and the J gene end by 0 bases; junction bases not matched to a gene: 5. The CDR3 reads CASRDSGTSTDTQYF. CDR3 DNA sequence: TGTGCCAGCAGAGATAGCGGGACTAGCACAGATACGCAGTATTTT.

By sample share, this clonotype is medium-sized. The chain employs TRBV20-1 and TRBJ1-4; the D gene is possibly TRBD1 (6 bases). Germline-derived CDR1 and CDR2 are DFQATT and SNEGSKA (reference sequence). Trimming removed 5 bases at V and 4 bases at J, with 14 bases between. This CDR3 comprises 14 residues. The CDR3 sequence is CSAYRAPGNEKLFF. The CDR3 bases are TGCAGTGCTTACAGGGCCCCCGGTAATGAAAAACTGTTTTTT.

This clonotype was seen at least ten times. The chain links TRBV5-4 to TRBJ1-1, with D perhaps TRBD1 (5 bases). This CDR3 region has 16 residues. Between the trimmed V and J ends, which lost 0 bases and 0 bases, there was a span of 12 bases. Per germline, CDR1 SGHNT and CDR2 YYREEE (reference sequence). CDR3 DNA: TGTGCCAGCAGCTTGGGAGGGGTCGGAATGAACACTGAAGCTTTCTTT. It encodes CASSLGGVGMNTEAFF.

This rearrangement joins TRBV5-1 to TRBJ2-3; the D gene is possibly TRBD1 (6 bases). CDR1 is SGHRS and CDR2 is YFSETQ in the germline V gene. This CDR3 comprises 13 residues. Trimming took 7 bases from V and 6 from J, leaving 15 bases between them. The CDR3 reads CASSIGGSDTQYF. Here the CDR3 DNA reads TGCGCCAGCTCAATAGGGGGTAGTGATACGCAGTATTTT.

This rearrangement joins TRBV10-3 to TRBJ2-1; 12 nucleotides align to TRBD2. The trim removed 5 bases at V and 6 bases at J, leaving 5 bases unmatched. Germline-derived CDR1 and CDR2 are ENHRY and SYGVKD. This CDR3 comprises 15 residues. The CDR3 region has the DNA TGTGCCATCAGTCAGGGACTAGCGGGTCGCAATGAGCAGTTCTTC. It translates to CAISQGLAGRNEQFF.

This clonotype was counted a few times. J is TRBJ2-7 and V is TRBV9, with 9 bases aligning to TRBD1. Germline CDR1 SGDLS, CDR2 YYNGEE. The CDR3 covers 16 residues. Trimming at V came to 1 base and at J to 1 base, leaving 6 bases not matched to a gene. The CDR3 DNA is TGTGCCAGCAGCGTAAGTGGAGGACAGGGGTCCTACGAGCAGTACTTC. Its protein is CASSVSGGQGSYEQYF.

The gene calls are TRBV20-1 and TRBJ1-5; the D gene is possibly TRBD1 (5 bases). The V and J ends lost 4 bases and 3 bases respectively, with 19 bases between them. There are 16 residues in the CDR3. CDR1 and CDR2 (germline): DFQATT, SNEGSKA (reference sequence). The CDR3 nucleotides are TGCAGTGCTAAAGTCCCGGGGGAGGGGTACAATCAGCCCCAGCATTTT. Translation gives CSAKVPGEGYNQPQHF.

The chain links TRBV4-1 to TRBJ2-1; 7 nucleotides line up with TRBD2. Trimming removed 1 base from V and 6 bases from J; junction bases left unmatched: 12. Germline V gene data show CDR1 as MGHRA and CDR2 as YSYEKL. This CDR3 region has 17 residues. CDR3 protein: CASSQGLLEGGPNEQFF. The DNA of the CDR3 is TGCGCCAGCAGCCAAGGCCTGCTAGAGGGAGGGCCCAATGAGCAGTTCTTC.